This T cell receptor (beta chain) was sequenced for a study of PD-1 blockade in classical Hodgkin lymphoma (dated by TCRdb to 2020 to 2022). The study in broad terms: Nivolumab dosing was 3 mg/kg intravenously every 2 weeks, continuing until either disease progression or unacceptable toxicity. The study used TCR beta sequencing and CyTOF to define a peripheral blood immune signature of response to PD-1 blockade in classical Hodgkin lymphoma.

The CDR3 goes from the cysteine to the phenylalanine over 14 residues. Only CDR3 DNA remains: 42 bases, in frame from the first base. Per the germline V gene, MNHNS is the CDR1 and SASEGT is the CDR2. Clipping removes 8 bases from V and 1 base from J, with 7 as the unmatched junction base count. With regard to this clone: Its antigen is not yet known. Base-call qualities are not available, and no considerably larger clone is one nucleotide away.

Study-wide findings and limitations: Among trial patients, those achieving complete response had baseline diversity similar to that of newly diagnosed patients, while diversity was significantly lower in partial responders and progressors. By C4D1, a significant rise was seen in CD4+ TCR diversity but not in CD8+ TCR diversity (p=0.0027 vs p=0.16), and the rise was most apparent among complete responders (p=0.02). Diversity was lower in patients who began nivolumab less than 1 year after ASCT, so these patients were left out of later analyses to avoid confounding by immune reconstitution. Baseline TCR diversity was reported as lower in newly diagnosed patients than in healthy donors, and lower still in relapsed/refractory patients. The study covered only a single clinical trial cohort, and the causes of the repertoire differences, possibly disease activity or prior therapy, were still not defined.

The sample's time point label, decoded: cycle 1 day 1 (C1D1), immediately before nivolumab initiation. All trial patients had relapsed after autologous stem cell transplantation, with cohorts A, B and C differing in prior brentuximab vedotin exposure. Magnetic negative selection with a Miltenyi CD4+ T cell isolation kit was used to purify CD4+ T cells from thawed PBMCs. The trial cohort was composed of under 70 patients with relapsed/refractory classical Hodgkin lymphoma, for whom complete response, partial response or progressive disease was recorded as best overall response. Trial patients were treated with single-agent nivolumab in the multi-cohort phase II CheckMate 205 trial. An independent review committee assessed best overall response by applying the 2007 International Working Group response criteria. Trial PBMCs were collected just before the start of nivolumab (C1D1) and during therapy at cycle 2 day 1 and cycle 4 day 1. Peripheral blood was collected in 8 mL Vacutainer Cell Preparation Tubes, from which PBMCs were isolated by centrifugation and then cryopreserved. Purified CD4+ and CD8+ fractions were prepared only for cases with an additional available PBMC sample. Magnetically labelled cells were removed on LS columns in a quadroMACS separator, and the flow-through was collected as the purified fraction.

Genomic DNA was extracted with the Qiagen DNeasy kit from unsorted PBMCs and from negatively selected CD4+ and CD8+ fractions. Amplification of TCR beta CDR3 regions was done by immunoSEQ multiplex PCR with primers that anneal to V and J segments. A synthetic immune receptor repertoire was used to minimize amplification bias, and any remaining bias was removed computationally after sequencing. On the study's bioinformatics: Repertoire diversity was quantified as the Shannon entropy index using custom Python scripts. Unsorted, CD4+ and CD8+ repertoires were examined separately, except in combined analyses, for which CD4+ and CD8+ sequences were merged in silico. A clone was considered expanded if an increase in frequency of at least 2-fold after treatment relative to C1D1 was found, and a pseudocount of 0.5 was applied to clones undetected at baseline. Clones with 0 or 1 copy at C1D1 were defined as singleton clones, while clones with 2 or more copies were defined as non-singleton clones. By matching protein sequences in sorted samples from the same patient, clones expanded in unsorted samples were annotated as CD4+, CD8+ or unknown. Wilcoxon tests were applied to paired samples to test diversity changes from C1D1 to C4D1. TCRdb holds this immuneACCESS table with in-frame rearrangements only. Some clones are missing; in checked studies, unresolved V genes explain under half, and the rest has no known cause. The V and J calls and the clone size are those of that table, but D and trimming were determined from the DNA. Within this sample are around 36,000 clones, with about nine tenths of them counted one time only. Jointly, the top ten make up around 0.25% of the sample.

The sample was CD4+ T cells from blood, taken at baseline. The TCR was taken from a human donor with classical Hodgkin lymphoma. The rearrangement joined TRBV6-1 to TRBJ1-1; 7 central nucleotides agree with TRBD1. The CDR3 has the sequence CASSWTGANTEAFF. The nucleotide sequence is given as TGTGCCAGCTCTTGGACAGGCGCGAACACTGAAGCTTTCTTT.